The 6 T cell receptor beta chains below were found in one sample sequenced in a study of cytomegalovirus exposure and HLA in healthy donors. With 60 Vbeta and 13 Jbeta primers, the PCR was carried out. The data were produced by immunoSEQ multiplex PCR, yet TCRdb's version contains in-frame clones alone and is incomplete. The sample records around 100,000 clones, roughly four fifths being singletons. The sequenced sample was PBMCs. These receptors came from a man aged 30-40 years in good health and CMV-seropositive.

The chain employs TRBV5-4 and TRBJ2-1, with 14 positions matching TRBD2. The germline V gene has CDR1 SGHNT and CDR2 YYREEE (reference sequence). The CDR3 length is 16 residues. Trimming removed 4 bases from V and 10 bases from J; junction bases left unmatched: 10. Here the CDR3 DNA reads TGTGCCAGCAGCCGGGGGACTAGCGGGGGCCAGGGGGAGCAGTTCTTC. This encodes CASSRGTSGGQGEQFF.

Turning to this clone: This sample includes further DNA sequences coding for the same CDR3. The rearrangement uses TRBV7-9 and TRBJ2-1, with TRBD2 matching 11 bases. J gave up 6 bases and V 6 bases, and 10 bases lay outside the gene matches. Germline CDR1 and CDR2: SEHNR and FQNEAQ (reference sequence). The CDR3 has 16 residues. CDR3 sequence (DNA): TGTGCCAGCAGGACCCCACTAGCGGGAGTTGTCAATGAGCAGTTCTTC. This codes for CASRTPLAGVVNEQFF.

This chain links TRBV7-9 with TRBJ2-7, with TRBD1 matching over 9 bases. Per germline, CDR1 SEHNR and CDR2 FQNEAQ (reference sequence). This CDR3 contains 14 residues. After removal of 5 bases from V and 4 bases from J, the junction contained 6 bases not matched to a gene. The chain's CDR3 is CASSPRDREYEQYV. DNA of the CDR3: TGTGCCAGCAGCCCTCGGGACAGGGAGTACGAGCAGTACGTC.

J is TRBJ1-5 and V is TRBV2; possibly TRBD1 for D (5 bases). The CDR3 sequence is 16 residues long. From germline, CDR1 is SNHLY and CDR2 FYNNEI. V lost 4 bases and J 2 bases, leaving 15 bases between the germline ends. For the CDR3, the DNA is TGTGCCAGCAGTGTAGGGCAGGGCGTGGGCAATCAGCCCCAGCATTTT. Translated, it gives CASSVGQGVGNQPQHF. The whole variable domain, remainder taken from reference TRBV2 and TRBJ1-5, is EPEVTQTPSHQVTQMGQEVILRCVPISNHLYFYWYRQILGQKVEFLVSFYNNEISEKSEIFDDQFSVERPDGSNFTLKIRSTKLEDSAMYFCASSVGQGVGNQPQHFGDGTRLSIL.

V and J are TRBV7-8 and TRBJ2-7; 7 bases map to TRBD1. In germline, CDR1 is SGHVS, CDR2 FQNEAQ. V lost 2 bases to trimming and J lost 2 bases; unmatched junction nucleotides: 3. The CDR3 contains 14 residues. The CDR3 is CASSLRDSAYEQYF. CDR3 DNA: TGTGCCAGCAGCTTAAGGGACAGCGCCTACGAGCAGTACTTC.

The rearrangement joins TRBV29-1 to TRBJ1-1; 10 bases agree with TRBD1. The V gene end was trimmed by 1 base and the J gene end by 8 bases; junction bases not matched to a gene: 7. Germline CDR1 is SQVTM and CDR2 is ANQGSEA. The CDR3 length is 14 residues. The CDR3 DNA is TGCAGCGTTGAAGCAGGGACAGGGGAGTCCGAAGCTTTCTTT. This translates into CSVEAGTGESEAFF.